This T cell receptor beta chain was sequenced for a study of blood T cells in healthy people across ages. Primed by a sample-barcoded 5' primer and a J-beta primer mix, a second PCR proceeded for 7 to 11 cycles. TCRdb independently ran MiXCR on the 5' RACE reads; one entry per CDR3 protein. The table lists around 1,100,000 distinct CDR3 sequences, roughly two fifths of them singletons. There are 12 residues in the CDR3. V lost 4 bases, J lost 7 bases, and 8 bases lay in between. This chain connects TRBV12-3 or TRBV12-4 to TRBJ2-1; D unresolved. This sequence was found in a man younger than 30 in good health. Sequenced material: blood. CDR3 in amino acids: CASSSQANEQFF. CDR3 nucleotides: TGTGCCAGCAGTTCTCAGGCGAATGAGCAGTTCTTC.